This T cell receptor beta chain derives from a study of T cells expressing NK-cell markers. Whole-study results and caveats: These clonotypes also led the CD3+CD56-NKG2C+ fraction in a few donors.

CDR3 size: 13 residues. Germline loops: CDR1 SGHVT, CDR2 SQSDAQ. TCRdb re-called the 5' RACE reads; one entry per CDR3 protein, DNA not given. The ten most abundant clones cover approximately 18% of a sample with under 200,000 distinct CDR3 sequences. As for this clonotype: Its antigen is as yet unknown.

V gene TRBV7-4 combines with J gene TRBJ1-3. The material sequenced was blood T cells: a sorted CD56 or NKG2C T cell subset, CD4+ or CD8+ T cells, or bulk PBMC T cells (not recorded which). The origin of this receptor is a woman aged 18 to 75 in good health. This chain's CDR3 is CASSLVPGNTIYF.